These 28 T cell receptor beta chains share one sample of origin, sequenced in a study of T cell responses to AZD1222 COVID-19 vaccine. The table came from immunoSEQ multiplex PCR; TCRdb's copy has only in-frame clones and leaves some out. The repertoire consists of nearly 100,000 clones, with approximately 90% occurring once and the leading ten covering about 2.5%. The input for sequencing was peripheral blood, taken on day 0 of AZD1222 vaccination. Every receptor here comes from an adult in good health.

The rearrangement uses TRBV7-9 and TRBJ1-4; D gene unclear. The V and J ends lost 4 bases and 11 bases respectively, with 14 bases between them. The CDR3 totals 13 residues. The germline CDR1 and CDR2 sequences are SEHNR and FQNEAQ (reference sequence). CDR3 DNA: TGTGCCAGCAGCTCGGGGTCCCGCGCCAAACTGTTTTTT. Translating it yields CASSSGSRAKLFF.

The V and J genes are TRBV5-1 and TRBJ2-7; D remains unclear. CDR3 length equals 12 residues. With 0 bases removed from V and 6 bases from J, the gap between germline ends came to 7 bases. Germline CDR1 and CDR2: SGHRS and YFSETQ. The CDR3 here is CASSLVRAEQYF. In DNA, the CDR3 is TGCGCCAGCAGCTTGGTCCGGGCCGAGCAGTACTTC. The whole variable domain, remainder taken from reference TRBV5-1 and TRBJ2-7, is KAGVTQTPRYLIKTRGQQVTLSCSPISGHRSVSWYQQTPGQGLQFLFEYFSETQRNKGNFPGRFSGRQFSNSRSEMNVSTLELGDSALYLCASSLVRAEQYFGPGTRLTVT.

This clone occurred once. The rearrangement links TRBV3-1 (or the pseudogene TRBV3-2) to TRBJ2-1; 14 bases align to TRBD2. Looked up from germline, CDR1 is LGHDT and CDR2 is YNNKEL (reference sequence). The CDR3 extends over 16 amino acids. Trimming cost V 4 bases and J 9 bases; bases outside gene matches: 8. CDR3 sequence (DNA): TGTGCCAGCAGCCCCGAGACCGGGACTAGCGGGGGTGAGCAGTTCTTC. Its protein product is CASSPETGTSGGEQFF.

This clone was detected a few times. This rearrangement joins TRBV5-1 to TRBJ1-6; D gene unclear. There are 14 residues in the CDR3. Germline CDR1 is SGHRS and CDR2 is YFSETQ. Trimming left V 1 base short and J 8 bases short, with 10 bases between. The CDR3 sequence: CASSLYGLDSPLHF. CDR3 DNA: TGCGCCAGCAGCTTGTATGGGTTGGATTCACCCCTCCACTTT.

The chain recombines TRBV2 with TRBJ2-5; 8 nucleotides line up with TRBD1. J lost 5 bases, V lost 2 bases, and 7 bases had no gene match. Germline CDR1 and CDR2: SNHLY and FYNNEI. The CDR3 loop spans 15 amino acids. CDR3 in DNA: TGTGCCAGCAGTGAACAGGGGGCAGGCGGGGAGACCCAGTACTTC. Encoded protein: CASSEQGAGGETQYF.

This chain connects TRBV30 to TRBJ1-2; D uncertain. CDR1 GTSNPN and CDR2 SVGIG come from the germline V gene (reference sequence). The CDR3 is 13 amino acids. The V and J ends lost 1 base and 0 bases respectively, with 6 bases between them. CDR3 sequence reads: CAWSASPNYGYTF. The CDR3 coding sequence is TGTGCCTGGAGTGCGTCGCCTAACTATGGCTACACCTTC.

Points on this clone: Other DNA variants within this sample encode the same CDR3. The chain's CDR3 is CASSILGGNTEAFF. The CDR3 DNA follows: TGTGCCAGTAGTATTTTGGGGGGGAACACTGAAGCTTTCTTT. This chain links TRBV19 with TRBJ1-1; a weak D match, TRBD1 (5 bases). Germline V gene sequence: CDR1 LNHDA, CDR2 SQIVND (reference sequence). The V end lost 3 bases, the J end lost 1 base, and 9 bases lay between the germline ends. The CDR3 spans 14 residues.

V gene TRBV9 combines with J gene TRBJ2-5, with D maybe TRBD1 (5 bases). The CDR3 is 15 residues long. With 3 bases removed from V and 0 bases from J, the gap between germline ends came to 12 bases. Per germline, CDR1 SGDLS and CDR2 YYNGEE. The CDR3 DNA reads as TGTGCCAGCAGCGCGAGAGACAGCCACCAAGAGACCCAGTACTTC. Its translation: CASSARDSHQETQYF.

The CDR3 region has the DNA TGTGCCAGCAGTGTTTTTTACAGGGACCGAGGCACTGAAGCTTTCTTT. Encoded protein: CASSVFYRDRGTEAFF. This sequence joins TRBV2 and TRBJ1-1; possible D gene TRBD1, 6 bases. This CDR3 is 16 amino acids long. Per germline, CDR1 SNHLY and CDR2 FYNNEI. The V end lost 4 bases, the J end lost 4 bases, and 19 bases lay between the germline ends.

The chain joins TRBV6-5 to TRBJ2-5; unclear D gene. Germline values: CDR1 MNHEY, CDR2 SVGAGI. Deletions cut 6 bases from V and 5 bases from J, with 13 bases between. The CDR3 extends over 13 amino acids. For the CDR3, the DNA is TGTGCCAGCAGCCCCGGACGTCGGGAGACCCAGTACTTC. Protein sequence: CASSPGRRETQYF.

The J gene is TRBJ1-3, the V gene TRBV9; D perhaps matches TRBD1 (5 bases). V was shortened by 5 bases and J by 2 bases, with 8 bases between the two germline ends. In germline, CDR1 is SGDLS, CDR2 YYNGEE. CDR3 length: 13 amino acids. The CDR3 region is CASRRGAGNTIYF. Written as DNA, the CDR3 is TGTGCCAGCAGGCGAGGGGCTGGAAACACCATATATTTT. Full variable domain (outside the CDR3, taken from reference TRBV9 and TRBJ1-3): DSGVTQTPKHLITATGQRVTLRCSPRSGDLSVYWYQQSLDQGLQFLIQYYNGEERAKGNILERFSAQQFPDLHSELNLSSLELGDSALYFCASRRGAGNTIYFGEGSWLTVV.

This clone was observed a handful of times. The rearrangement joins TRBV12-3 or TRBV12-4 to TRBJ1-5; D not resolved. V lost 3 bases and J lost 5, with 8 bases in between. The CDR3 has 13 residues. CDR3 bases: TGTGCCAGCAGTTTTCGCGCGGATCAGCCCCAGCATTTT. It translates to CASSFRADQPQHF.

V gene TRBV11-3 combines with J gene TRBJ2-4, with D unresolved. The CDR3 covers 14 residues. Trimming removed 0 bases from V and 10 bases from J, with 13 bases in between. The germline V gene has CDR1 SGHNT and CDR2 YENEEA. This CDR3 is CASSLDASWGIQYF. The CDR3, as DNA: TGTGCCAGCAGCTTAGATGCTAGTTGGGGAATTCAGTACTTC.

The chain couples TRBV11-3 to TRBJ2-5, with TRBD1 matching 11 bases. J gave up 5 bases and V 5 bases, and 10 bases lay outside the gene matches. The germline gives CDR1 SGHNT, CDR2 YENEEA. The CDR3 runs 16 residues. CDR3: CASSSRRTGGRETQYF. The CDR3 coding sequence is TGTGCCAGCAGCAGCCGGAGGACAGGGGGCAGGGAGACCCAGTACTTC.

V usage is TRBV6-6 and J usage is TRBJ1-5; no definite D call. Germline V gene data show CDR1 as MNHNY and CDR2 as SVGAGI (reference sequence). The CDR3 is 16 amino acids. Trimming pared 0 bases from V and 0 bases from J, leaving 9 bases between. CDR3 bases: TGTGCCAGCAGTTACTCCCCAGCGGATAGCAATCAGCCCCAGCATTTT. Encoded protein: CASSYSPADSNQPQHF.

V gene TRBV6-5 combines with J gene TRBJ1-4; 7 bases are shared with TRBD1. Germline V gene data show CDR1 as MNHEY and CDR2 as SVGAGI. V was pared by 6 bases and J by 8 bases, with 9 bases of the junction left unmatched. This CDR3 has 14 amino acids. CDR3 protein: CASRQTGFGEKLFF. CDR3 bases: TGTGCCAGCAGGCAGACAGGGTTTGGGGAAAAACTGTTTTTT.

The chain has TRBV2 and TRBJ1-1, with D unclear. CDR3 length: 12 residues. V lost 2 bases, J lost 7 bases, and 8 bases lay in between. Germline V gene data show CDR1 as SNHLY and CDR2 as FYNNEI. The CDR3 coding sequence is TGTGCCAGCAGTGAACACGTGCTTGAAGCTTTCTTT. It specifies CASSEHVLEAFF.

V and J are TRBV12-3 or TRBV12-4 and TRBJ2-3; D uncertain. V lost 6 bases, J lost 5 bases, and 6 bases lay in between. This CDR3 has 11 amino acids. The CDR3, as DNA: TGTGCCAGCAGAGGGTTAGATACGCAGTATTTT. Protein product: CASRGLDTQYF.

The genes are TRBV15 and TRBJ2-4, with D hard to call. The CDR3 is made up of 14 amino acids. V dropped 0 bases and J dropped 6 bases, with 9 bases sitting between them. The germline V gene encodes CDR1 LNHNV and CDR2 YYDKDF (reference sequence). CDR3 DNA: TGTGCCACCAGCAGAGATTCTCTCGCAAACATTCAGTACTTC. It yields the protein CATSRDSLANIQYF.

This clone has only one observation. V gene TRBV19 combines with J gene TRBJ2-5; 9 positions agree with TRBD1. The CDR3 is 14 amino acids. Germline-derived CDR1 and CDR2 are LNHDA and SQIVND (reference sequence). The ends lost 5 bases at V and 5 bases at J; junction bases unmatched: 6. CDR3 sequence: CASSSDRGFETQYF. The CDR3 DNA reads TGTGCCAGTAGTTCCGACAGGGGGTTTGAGACCCAGTACTTC.

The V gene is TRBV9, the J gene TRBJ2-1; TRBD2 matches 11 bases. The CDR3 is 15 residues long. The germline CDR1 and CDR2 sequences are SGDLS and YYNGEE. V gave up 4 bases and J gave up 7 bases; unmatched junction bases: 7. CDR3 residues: CASSLLAGDPNEQFF. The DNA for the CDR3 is TGTGCCAGCAGCTTACTAGCGGGGGACCCTAATGAGCAGTTCTTC.

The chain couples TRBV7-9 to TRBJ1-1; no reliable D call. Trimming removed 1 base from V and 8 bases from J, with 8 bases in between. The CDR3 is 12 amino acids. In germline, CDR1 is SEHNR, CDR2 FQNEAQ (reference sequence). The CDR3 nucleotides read TGTGCCAGCAGCTTAGAACAGCCCGAAGCTTTCTTT. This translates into CASSLEQPEAFF.

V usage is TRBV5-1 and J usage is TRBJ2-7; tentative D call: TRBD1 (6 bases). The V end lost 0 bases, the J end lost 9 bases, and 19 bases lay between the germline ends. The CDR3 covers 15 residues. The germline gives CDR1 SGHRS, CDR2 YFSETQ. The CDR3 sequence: CASSLGHFLLGGQYF. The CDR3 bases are TGCGCCAGCAGCTTGGGTCATTTCCTCTTAGGGGGGCAGTACTTC.

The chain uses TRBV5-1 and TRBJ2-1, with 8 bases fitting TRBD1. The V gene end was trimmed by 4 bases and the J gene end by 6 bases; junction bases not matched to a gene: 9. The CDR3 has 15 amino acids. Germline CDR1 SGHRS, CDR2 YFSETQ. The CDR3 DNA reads TGCGCCAGCAGCACTGGACAGGGAGACTTCAATGAGCAGTTCTTC. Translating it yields CASSTGQGDFNEQFF.

CDR3 region: CASSFSGDNSPLHF. CDR3 bases: TGTGCCAGCAGTTTCTCCGGGGATAATTCACCCCTCCACTTT. The chain recombines TRBV6-5 with TRBJ1-6, with unresolved D. Germline V gene lookup returns CDR1 MNHEY and CDR2 SVGAGI. The CDR3 is made up of 14 amino acids. Trimming removed 4 bases from V and 5 bases from J, with 9 bases in between.

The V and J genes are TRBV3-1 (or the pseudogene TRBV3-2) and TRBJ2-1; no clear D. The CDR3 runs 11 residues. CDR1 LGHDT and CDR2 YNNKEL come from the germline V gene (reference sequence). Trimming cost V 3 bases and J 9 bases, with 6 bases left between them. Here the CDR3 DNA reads TGTGCCAGCAGCCAGGGATTTGAGCAGTTCTTC. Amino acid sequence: CASSQGFEQFF.

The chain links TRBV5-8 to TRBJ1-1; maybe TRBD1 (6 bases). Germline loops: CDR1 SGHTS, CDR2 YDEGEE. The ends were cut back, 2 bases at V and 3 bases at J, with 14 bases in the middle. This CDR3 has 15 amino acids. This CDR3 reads CASSLYREHHTEAFF. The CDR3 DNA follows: TGTGCCAGCAGCTTATACAGGGAGCATCACACTGAAGCTTTCTTT.

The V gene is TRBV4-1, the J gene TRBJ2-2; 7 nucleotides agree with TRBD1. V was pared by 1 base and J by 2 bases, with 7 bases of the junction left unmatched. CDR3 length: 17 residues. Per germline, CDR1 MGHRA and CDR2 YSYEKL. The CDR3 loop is CASSQGSPGGNTGELFF. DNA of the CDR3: TGCGCCAGCAGCCAAGGTTCGCCAGGGGGTAACACCGGGGAGCTGTTTTTT.